This entry lists 30 T cell receptor beta chains sequenced from one sample in a study of somatic mutations in cytotoxic T cells in rheumatoid arthritis. This table comes from immunoSEQ multiplex PCR, and its TCRdb copy is limited to in-frame clones, with some not included. This sample yields about 18,000 clones, of which about 73% are seen a single time; about a fifth belongs to the top ten. Sample: CD8+ T cells sorted from blood. The receptors come from a woman in her fifties or sixties in good health.

This clone was seen just once. This chain joins TRBV7-8 and TRBJ1-1; D uncertain. The germline CDR1 and CDR2 sequences are SGHVS and FQNEAQ. The CDR3 loop spans 14 amino acids. V was cut by 7 bases and J by 5 bases, with 17 bases left in between. For the CDR3, the DNA is TGTGCCAGCAAGGGAACAATGGGCGTAACTGAAGCTTTCTTT. Translating gives CASKGTMGVTEAFF.

The chain has TRBV5-1 and TRBJ2-3, with D unclear. This CDR3 is 13 amino acids long. Germline assignment: CDR1 SGHRS and CDR2 YFSETQ. Trimming removed 0 bases from V and 1 base from J, with 3 bases in between. CDR3 residues: CASSLGGTDTQYF. For the CDR3, the DNA is TGCGCCAGCAGCTTGGGCGGCACAGATACGCAGTATTTT.

The chain has TRBV13 and TRBJ1-1, with D maybe TRBD1 (5 bases). Looked up from germline, CDR1 is PRHDT and CDR2 is FYEKMQ (reference sequence). This CDR3 is built from 13 residues. Trimming took off 1 base at V and 4 bases at J, with 7 bases between the two ends. In nucleotides, the CDR3 is TGTGCCAGCAGCTTAGAGGGACTCACTGAAGCTTTCTTT. Amino acid sequence: CASSLEGLTEAFF.

This clone came up once. This rearrangement joins TRBV6-1 to TRBJ2-1; 8 bases agree with TRBD2. Per the germline V gene, CDR1 is MNHNS and CDR2 is SASEGT. With V trimmed by 2 bases and J by 3 bases, 9 bases remained unmatched. The CDR3 sequence is 17 residues long. CDR3 amino acids: CASSEQTRTSSYNEQFF. Here the CDR3 DNA reads TGTGCCAGCAGTGAACAAACTCGGACTAGCAGCTACAATGAGCAGTTCTTC.

The chain links TRBV19 to TRBJ2-2, with 8 positions matching TRBD2. Germline CDR1 and CDR2: LNHDA and SQIVND (reference sequence). V gave up 7 bases and J gave up 4 bases; unmatched junction bases: 2. The CDR3 is 13 residues long. This CDR3 is CASTGRGTGELFF. CDR3 DNA: TGTGCCAGTACCGGGAGGGGCACCGGGGAGCTGTTTTTT. Looking up the rest from reference TRBV19 and TRBJ2-2 gives the full variable domain: DGGITQSPKYLFRKEGQNVTLSCEQNLNHDAMYWYRQDPGQGLRLIYYSQIVNDFQKGDIAEGYSVSREKKESFPLTVTSAQKNPTAFYLCASTGRGTGELFFGEGSRLTVL.

V is TRBV5-6 and J is TRBJ1-5; the D gene is possibly TRBD1 (5 bases). The length of the CDR3 is 14 residues. From germline, CDR1 is SGHDT and CDR2 YYEEEE. The ends were cut back, 2 bases at V and 6 bases at J, with 12 bases in the middle. CDR3 sequence reads: CASSLGRVGQPQHF. In DNA, the CDR3 is TGTGCCAGCAGCTTAGGCAGGGTGGGTCAGCCCCAGCATTTT.

The chain joins TRBV30 to TRBJ2-7; the D is unclear. Germline CDR1 and CDR2: GTSNPN and SVGIG (reference sequence). The CDR3 is 13 residues long. V was pared by 0 bases and J by 2 bases, with 8 bases between. CDR3 sequence: CAWSVGSPYEQYF. CDR3 nucleotides: TGTGCCTGGAGTGTAGGCAGCCCCTACGAGCAGTACTTC.

The chain employs TRBV14 and TRBJ2-7; tentatively, D is TRBD2 (5 bases). The CDR3 spans 12 residues. Germline lookup yields CDR1 SGHDN and CDR2 FVKESK. Deletions cut 8 bases from V and 2 bases from J, with 10 bases between. The CDR3: CASSDLPYEQYF. CDR3 coding DNA: TGTGCCAGCTCGGACTTACCCTACGAGCAGTACTTC.

The V call is TRBV21-1, the J call TRBJ1-3; the listed D gene, TRBD1, was not tested against the DNA. TRBV21-1 is a listed pseudogene. The CDR3 has 16 amino acids. CDR3 sequence: CASSKVTGGSGNTIYF. CDR3 DNA: TGTGCCAGCAGCAAAGTGACAGGGGGCTCTGGAAACACCATATATTTT.

This clone has a single count. The rearrangement uses TRBV13 and TRBJ2-2; D is unclear. The CDR3 length is 12 residues. V was cut by 1 base and J by 5 bases, with 2 bases left in between. Germline assignment: CDR1 PRHDT and CDR2 FYEKMQ (reference sequence). This chain's CDR3 is CASSLATGELFF. CDR3 DNA sequence: TGTGCCAGCAGCTTAGCTACCGGGGAGCTGTTTTTT.

J is TRBJ2-3 and V is TRBV10-1, with 9 bases matching TRBD2. V gave up 7 bases and J gave up 6 bases; unmatched junction bases: 8. Germline V gene data show CDR1 as WNHNN and CDR2 as SYGVQD (reference sequence). The CDR3 loop spans 14 amino acids. The CDR3 region has the DNA TGCGCCAGCACTTCGGGGCTAGCGGGGGATACGCAGTATTTT. It encodes CASTSGLAGDTQYF.

The chain joins TRBV7-9 to TRBJ1-1; TRBD1 is a possible D gene (6 bases). CDR3 size: 13 residues. Per germline, CDR1 SEHNR and CDR2 FQNEAQ (reference sequence). V lost 7 bases to trimming and J lost 8 bases, with 17 bases between them. The CDR3 spells CASTASGQPEAFF. DNA of the CDR3: TGTGCCAGCACCGCTTCTGGACAGCCGGAAGCTTTCTTT.

The chain employs TRBV5-8 and TRBJ1-5, with D possibly matching TRBD1 (5 bases). Per germline, CDR1 SGHTS and CDR2 YDEGEE. V lost 6 bases to trimming and J lost 7 bases, with 20 bases between them. The CDR3 sequence is 15 residues long. Here the CDR3 reads CASTSNGGEIQPQHF. As DNA, the CDR3 is TGTGCCAGCACCTCTAATGGGGGGGAAATACAGCCCCAGCATTTT.

This sequence joins TRBV6-5 and TRBJ1-1; 8 nucleotides line up with TRBD1. Germline trimming cut 1 base from V and 7 bases from J; bases unmatched to any gene: 2. The length of the CDR3 is 13 residues. Looked up from germline, CDR1 is MNHEY and CDR2 is SVGAGI. CDR3 in amino acids: CASSYFTGGEAFF. CDR3 nucleotides: TGTGCCAGCAGTTACTTTACAGGGGGTGAAGCTTTCTTT.

The chain couples TRBV4-1 to TRBJ2-7; TRBD2 matches 12 bases. The CDR3 sequence is 16 residues long. Germline CDR1 and CDR2: MGHRA and YSYEKL. V trimming: 3 bases; J trimming: 4 bases; junction bases outside the gene matches: 7. In nucleotides, the CDR3 is TGCGCCAGCAGCCAGCTACTAGCGGGAGGTCGGTACGAGCAGTACTTC. Its translation is CASSQLLAGGRYEQYF.

The chain is built from TRBV9 and TRBJ2-7; D not resolved. The germline V gene has CDR1 SGDLS and CDR2 YYNGEE. This CDR3 region has 15 residues. Trimming took off 0 bases at V and 4 bases at J, with 14 bases between the two ends. CDR3 coding DNA: TGTGCCAGCAGCGTAGAGTTAGGGTACCCTTACGAGCAGTACTTC. Encoded protein: CASSVELGYPYEQYF.

Sample share makes this clone medium-sized. The V and J genes are TRBV6-1 and TRBJ2-1; D may be TRBD1 (6 bases). The germline V gene has CDR1 MNHNS and CDR2 SASEGT. The CDR3 covers 13 residues. V lost 2 bases, J lost 5 bases, and 7 bases lay in between. The CDR3 DNA sequence: TGTGCCAGCAGTGAAAGGGACAACAATGAGCAGTTCTTC. Translating it yields CASSERDNNEQFF.

This clone was counted between two and nine times. The V call is TRBV7-2, the J call TRBJ2-7, with 9 bases fitting TRBD1. The CDR3 is made up of 16 amino acids. The trim removed 3 bases at V and 4 bases at J, leaving 10 bases unmatched. Germline values: CDR1 SGHTA, CDR2 FQGNSA. The CDR3 loop reads CASSFRPTGQGYEQYF. The CDR3 region has the DNA TGTGCCAGCAGCTTTAGGCCAACGGGACAGGGTTACGAGCAGTACTTC.

V gene TRBV30 combines with J gene TRBJ1-1, with D perhaps matching TRBD1 (5 bases). The germline V and J ends were trimmed by 8 bases and 0 bases, with 13 bases remaining between them. Per germline, CDR1 GTSNPN and CDR2 SVGIG (reference sequence). CDR3 length: 13 residues. The CDR3 here is CAASGLMNTEAFF. Written as DNA, the CDR3 is TGTGCCGCTTCGGGACTAATGAACACTGAAGCTTTCTTT.

The chain combines TRBV20-1 with TRBJ2-5; D is unclear. The J call is uncertain, as TRBJ2-7 better fits the DNA end. CDR1 is DFQATT and CDR2 is SNEGSKA in the germline V gene (reference sequence). The CDR3 covers 11 residues. The CDR3 is CSARDLYEQYF. As DNA, the CDR3 is TGCAGTGCTAGAGATTTGTACGAGCAGTACTTC.

This clone showed up just a few times. The V and J genes are TRBV7-8 and TRBJ2-7, with 8 bases fitting TRBD1. There are 13 residues in the CDR3. CDR1 and CDR2 from the germline V gene are SGHVS and FQNEAQ. V lost 5 bases to trimming and J lost 3 bases; unmatched junction nucleotides: 3. CDR3 in amino acids: CASSPGQGYEQYF. As DNA, the CDR3 is TGTGCCAGCAGCCCCGGACAGGGCTACGAGCAGTACTTC.

The rearrangement uses TRBV7-9 and TRBJ2-2, with TRBD1 matching over 7 bases. CDR1 is SEHNR, CDR2 FQNEAQ, per germline (reference sequence). This CDR3 region has 16 residues. J was trimmed by 1 base and V by 1 base; bases with no gene match: 3. The CDR3 sequence is CASSLERTGNTGELFF. In nucleotides, the CDR3 is TGTGCCAGCAGCTTAGAAAGGACAGGGAACACCGGGGAGCTGTTTTTT.

J is TRBJ1-1 and V is TRBV27; the D is unclear. The CDR3 covers 16 residues. CDR1 is MNHEY, CDR2 SMNVEV, per germline (reference sequence). Trimming removed 2 bases from V and 3 bases from J, with 16 bases in between. CDR3 protein: CASSLKARASDTEAFF. Here the CDR3 DNA reads TGTGCCAGCAGTTTAAAGGCGAGGGCATCGGACACTGAAGCTTTCTTT.

The DNA of the CDR3 is TGTGCCAGCAGCTTAGGGGTTGGGAATCAGCCCCAGCATTTT. Translation: CASSLGVGNQPQHF. The chain is built from TRBV7-9 and TRBJ1-5; D gene ambiguous. The CDR3 totals 14 residues. From germline, CDR1 is SEHNR and CDR2 FQNEAQ (reference sequence). Trimming left V 1 base short and J 4 bases short, with 8 bases between.

The rearrangement joins TRBV5-4 to TRBJ2-1; the match to TRBD2 covers 7 bases. The CDR3 runs to 14 residues. The V segment lost 4 bases and the J segment 7 bases; nucleotides outside the gene matches: 8. Germline CDR1 reads SGHNT; CDR2 reads YYREEE (reference sequence). The CDR3 sequence is CASSGGGRLNEQFF. The CDR3 DNA reads as TGTGCCAGCAGCGGGGGGGGACGGCTTAATGAGCAGTTCTTC.

This clone was observed a single time. The chain couples TRBV27 to TRBJ1-5; 7 bases line up with TRBD1. Looked up from germline, CDR1 is MNHEY and CDR2 is SMNVEV (reference sequence). After removal of 1 base from V and 7 bases from J, the junction contained 10 bases not matched to a gene. The CDR3 extends over 16 amino acids. The CDR3 reads CASSLLGQPRGQPQHF. The CDR3 DNA sequence: TGTGCCAGCAGTTTATTGGGACAGCCAAGAGGGCAGCCCCAGCATTTT.

The chain carries TRBV27 and TRBJ2-7; tentative D call: TRBD2 (6 bases). Germline V gene data show CDR1 as MNHEY and CDR2 as SMNVEV (reference sequence). V lost 6 bases and J 5 bases, leaving 17 bases between the germline ends. The CDR3 consists of 14 residues. CDR3 DNA sequence: TGTGCCAGCAGCCTAAGACGGCGCGGGGACGAGCAGTACTTC. Translating gives CASSLRRRGDEQYF.

The CDR3 DNA follows: TGTGCCAGCAGCCCCCGGGGGAGCGGCACAGATACGCAGTATTTT. It codes for CASSPRGSGTDTQYF. The V call is TRBV7-9, the J call TRBJ2-3; TRBD2 is a possible D gene (6 bases). From germline, CDR1 is SEHNR and CDR2 FQNEAQ (reference sequence). V was clipped by 5 bases and J by 1 base, with 13 bases between them. The length of the CDR3 is 15 residues. Drawing the rest from reference TRBV7-9 and TRBJ2-3, the complete variable domain is DTGVSQNPRHKITKRGQNVTFRCDPISEHNRLYWYRQTLGQGPEFLTYFQNEAQLEKSRLLSDRFSAERPKGSFSTLEIQRTEQGDSAMYLCASSPRGSGTDTQYFGPGTRLTVL.

The V gene is TRBV9, the J gene TRBJ2-7; 8 positions agree with TRBD2. J gave up 5 bases and V 3 bases, and 7 bases lay outside the gene matches. CDR1 and CDR2 from the germline V gene are SGDLS and YYNGEE. The CDR3 contains 14 residues. The CDR3: CASSASGSPDEQYF. The CDR3 coding sequence is TGTGCCAGCAGCGCCAGCGGGAGCCCCGACGAGCAGTACTTC.

This chain links TRBV5-1 with TRBJ1-2; weak D call: TRBD1 (5 bases). The CDR3 has 15 residues. Trimming removed 1 base from V and 7 bases from J, with 17 bases in between. Germline V CDR1 and CDR2: SGHRS, YFSETQ. Here the CDR3 DNA reads TGCGCCAGCAGCTTGAACCGGCAAGGGGAGGCTGGCTACACCTTC. It yields the protein CASSLNRQGEAGYTF.